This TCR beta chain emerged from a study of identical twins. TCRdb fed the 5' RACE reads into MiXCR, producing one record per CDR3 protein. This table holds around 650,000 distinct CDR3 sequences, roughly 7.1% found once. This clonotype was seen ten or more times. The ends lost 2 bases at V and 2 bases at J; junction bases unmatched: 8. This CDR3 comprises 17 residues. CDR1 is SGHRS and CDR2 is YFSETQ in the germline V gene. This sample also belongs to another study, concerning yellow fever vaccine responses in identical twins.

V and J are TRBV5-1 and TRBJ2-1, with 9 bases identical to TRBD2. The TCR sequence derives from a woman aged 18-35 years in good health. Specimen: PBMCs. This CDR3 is CASSFMASSGAYNEQFF. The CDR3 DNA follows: TGCGCCAGCAGCTTTATGGCGTCTAGCGGGGCCTACAATGAGCAGTTCTTC.